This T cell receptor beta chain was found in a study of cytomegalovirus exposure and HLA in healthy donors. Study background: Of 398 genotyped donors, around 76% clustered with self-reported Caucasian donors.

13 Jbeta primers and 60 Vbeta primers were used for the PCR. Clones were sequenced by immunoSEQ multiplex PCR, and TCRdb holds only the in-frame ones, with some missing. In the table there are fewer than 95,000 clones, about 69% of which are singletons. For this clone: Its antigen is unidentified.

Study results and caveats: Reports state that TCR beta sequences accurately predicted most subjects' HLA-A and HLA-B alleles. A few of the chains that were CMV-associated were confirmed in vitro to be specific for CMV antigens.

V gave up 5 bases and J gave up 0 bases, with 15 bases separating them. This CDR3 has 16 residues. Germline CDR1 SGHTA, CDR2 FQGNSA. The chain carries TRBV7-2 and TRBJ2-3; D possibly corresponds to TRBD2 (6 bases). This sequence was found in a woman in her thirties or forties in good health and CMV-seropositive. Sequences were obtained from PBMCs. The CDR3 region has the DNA TGTGCCAGCAGCCCGGCGGTAGCGGCTAGCACAGATACGCAGTATTTT. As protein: CASSPAVAASTDTQYF. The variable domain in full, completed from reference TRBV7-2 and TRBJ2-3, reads GAGVSQSPSNKVTEKGKDVELRCDPISGHTALYWYRQSLGQGLEFLIYFQGNSAPDKSGLPSDRFSAERTGGSVSTLTIQRTQQEDSAVYLCASSPAVAASTDTQYFGPGTRLTVL.